These 22 T cell receptor beta chains came from one sample sequenced in a study of T cell responses to AZD1222 COVID-19 vaccine. Clones were sequenced by immunoSEQ multiplex PCR, and TCRdb holds only the in-frame ones, with some missing. The table includes 120,000 or so clones, approximately 89% detected once. The sample consisted of peripheral blood, taken on day 0 of AZD1222 vaccination. The receptors shown here come from an adult in good health.

The J gene is TRBJ1-2, the V gene TRBV4-3; D is uncertain. This CDR3 comprises 15 residues. Trimming removed 0 bases from V and 2 bases from J, with 10 bases in between. Germline V lookup: CDR1 LGHNA, CDR2 YSLEER. The CDR3 nucleotides are TGCGCCAGCAGCCAAGATTGGGTAGGAAACTATGGCTACACCTTC. Translating gives CASSQDWVGNYGYTF.

As concerns this clone: An end of the junction differs from the germline gene, which may be a read error. The V call is TRBV9, the J call TRBJ1-4; 11 bases agree with TRBD1. The length of the CDR3 is 16 residues. CDR1 and CDR2 from the germline V gene are SGDLS and YYNGEE. CDR3 DNA: TGTGCCAGCAGCGAGGGGACAGGGGGAAATAGGGAAAAATTGTTTTTT. Translated, it gives CASSEGTGGNREKLFF.

The rearrangement joins TRBV19 to TRBJ2-3; either TRBD1 or TRBD2 may fit D (6 bases each). Germline V gene sequence: CDR1 LNHDA, CDR2 SQIVND (reference sequence). The CDR3 runs to 14 residues. V lost 4 bases to trimming and J lost 3 bases, with 11 bases between them. CDR3: CASSSGDITDTQYF. The CDR3 DNA follows: TGTGCCAGTAGTAGCGGGGACATTACAGATACGCAGTATTTT.

The chain combines TRBV5-5 with TRBJ1-6; D call uncertain. This CDR3 spans 14 amino acids. V was shortened by 4 bases and J by 7 bases, with 12 bases between the two germline ends. CDR1 and CDR2 (germline): SGHKS, YYEKEE (reference sequence). The CDR3 DNA is TGTGCCAGCAGCAACCGGGTTCAGAATTCACCCCTCCACTTT. It is translated as CASSNRVQNSPLHF.

This clone appeared once. The chain recombines TRBV18 with TRBJ2-7, with TRBD1 matching 7 bases. V lost 3 bases and J lost 4; bases outside the gene matches: 0. Germline lookup yields CDR1 KGHSH and CDR2 LQKENI. The length of the CDR3 is 12 residues. CDR3 protein: CASSPGQYEQYF. CDR3 in DNA: TGTGCCAGCTCACCGGGACAGTACGAGCAGTACTTC.

V is TRBV6-4 and J is TRBJ2-1, with 7 bases lining up with TRBD1. J gave up 6 bases and V 5 bases, and 4 bases lay outside the gene matches. The CDR3 runs 13 residues. The germline V gene encodes CDR1 MRHNA and CDR2 SNTAGT. CDR3 protein: CASSLTGANEQFF. CDR3 DNA sequence: TGTGCCAGCAGTCTAACAGGGGCCAATGAGCAGTTCTTC.

V is TRBV4-1 and J is TRBJ2-7; TRBD2 matches 7 bases. CDR3 length equals 15 residues. V dropped 1 base and J dropped 3; count of bases not matched to a gene: 6. Germline V gives CDR1 MGHRA, CDR2 YSYEKL. CDR3 DNA: TGCGCCAGCAGCCAAGGGGAGCGGGGCAGCTACGAGCAGTACTTC. This codes for CASSQGERGSYEQYF.

The V call is TRBV5-6, the J call TRBJ2-7; no definite D call. CDR1 SGHDT and CDR2 YYEEEE come from the germline V gene. CDR3 length equals 13 residues. Deletions cut 0 bases from V and 3 bases from J, with 7 bases between. CDR3 nucleotide sequence: TGTGCCAGCAGCTTGGGACCCTACTACGAGCAGTACTTC. Its protein is CASSLGPYYEQYF.

This clone was found once. The chain uses TRBV12-5 and TRBJ2-1; perhaps TRBD1 as D (5 bases). Trimming removed 6 bases from V and 1 base from J, with 19 bases in between. Germline CDR1 and CDR2: LGHNT and FRNRAP. The CDR3 is 17 residues long. The DNA for the CDR3 is TGTGCTAGTGGCCCCTTAAGGGGCGACCAATCCTACAATGAGCAGTTCTTC. Amino acids: CASGPLRGDQSYNEQFF. The complete variable domain, with remaining parts taken from reference TRBV12-5 and TRBJ2-1, reads DARVTQTPRHKVTEMGQEVTMRCQPILGHNTVFWYRQTMMQGLELLAYFRNRAPLDDSGMPKDRFSAEMPDATLATLKIQPSEPRDSAVYFCASGPLRGDQSYNEQFFGPGTRLTVL.

This chain uses TRBV11-3 with TRBJ2-7; TRBD2 agrees at 7 bases. This CDR3 contains 17 residues. The trim removed 0 bases at V and 2 bases at J, leaving 10 bases unmatched. Looked up from germline, CDR1 is SGHNT and CDR2 is YENEEA. The CDR3 nucleotides are TGTGCCAGCAGCTTAGAGGGGGAGACTAGCAGGGCCTACGAGCAGTACTTC. This gives the protein CASSLEGETSRAYEQYF.

The chain links TRBV5-1 to TRBJ1-4, with D perhaps TRBD1 (6 bases). The CDR3 totals 13 residues. Germline V lookup: CDR1 SGHRS, CDR2 YFSETQ. The ends were cut back, 0 bases at V and 8 bases at J, with 8 bases in the middle. The CDR3 loop is CASSLGTEEKLFF. The CDR3 bases are TGCGCCAGCAGCTTGGGGACAGAGGAAAAACTGTTTTTT. Using reference TRBV5-1 and TRBJ1-4 for the parts outside the CDR3, the full variable domain is KAGVTQTPRYLIKTRGQQVTLSCSPISGHRSVSWYQQTPGQGLQFLFEYFSETQRNKGNFPGRFSGRQFSNSRSEMNVSTLELGDSALYLCASSLGTEEKLFFGSGTQLSVL.

V and J are TRBV27 and TRBJ2-5; 8 nucleotides line up with TRBD1. Germline CDR1 MNHEY, CDR2 SMNVEV (reference sequence). The CDR3 loop spans 17 amino acids. Trimming cost V 2 bases and J 4 bases; bases outside gene matches: 12. For the CDR3, the DNA is TGTGCCAGCAGTTTAGCTGGTGACAGGGGCCGAAGAGAGACCCAGTACTTC. The encoded protein is CASSLAGDRGRRETQYF.

V and J are TRBV5-6 and TRBJ2-6; unclear D gene. This CDR3 is 11 amino acids long. V lost 0 bases, J lost 12 bases, and 4 bases lay in between. The germline V gene encodes CDR1 SGHDT and CDR2 YYEEEE. CDR3 protein: CASSLAAVLTF. CDR3 nucleotides: TGTGCCAGCAGCTTGGCGGCCGTCCTGACTTTC.

The V call is TRBV3-1 (or the pseudogene TRBV3-2), the J call TRBJ2-1, with 7 bases fitting TRBD2. CDR1 is LGHDT, CDR2 YNNKEL, per germline (reference sequence). The CDR3 runs to 16 residues. V dropped 3 bases and J dropped 6; count of bases not matched to a gene: 11. The CDR3 coding sequence is TGTGCCAGCAGCCAGGACTTTTTGGGGGGGGGCAATGAGCAGTTCTTC. Amino acid sequence: CASSQDFLGGGNEQFF.

This clone has only one observation. The gene calls are TRBV6-2 or TRBV6-3 and TRBJ2-7; a weak D match, TRBD2 (6 bases). The CDR3 covers 14 residues. Germline V lookup: CDR1 MNHEY, CDR2 SVGEGT. The germline V and J ends were trimmed by 6 bases and 4 bases, with 16 bases remaining between them. The CDR3 reads CASRYAGLTYEQYF. CDR3 sequence (DNA): TGTGCCAGCAGATACGCGGGACTGACTTACGAGCAGTACTTC.

This rearrangement joins TRBV6-5 to TRBJ1-2; TRBD1 is a possible D gene (6 bases). Germline-derived CDR1 and CDR2 are MNHEY and SVGAGI. The CDR3 length is 15 residues. Trimming took off 5 bases at V and 2 bases at J, with 15 bases between the two ends. CDR3 in DNA: TGTGCCAGCAGTAGGGGGTTATGGGAAAACTATGGCTACACCTTC. It specifies CASSRGLWENYGYTF.

J is TRBJ2-3 and V is TRBV30; possible D gene TRBD1, 5 bases. Trimming removed 5 bases at V and 0 bases at J, with 9 bases between. Germline CDR1 reads GTSNPN; CDR2 reads SVGIG (reference sequence). The CDR3 sequence is 13 residues long. The CDR3 sequence: CAWLWGSTDTQYF. CDR3 nucleotide sequence: TGTGCCTGGTTGTGGGGCAGCACAGATACGCAGTATTTT.

CDR3 DNA sequence: TGTGCCAGCAGCCAGAACACTGAAGCTTTCTTT. Its translation is CASSQNTEAFF. This rearrangement joins TRBV12-3 or TRBV12-4 to TRBJ1-1; D gene ambiguous. This CDR3 region has 11 residues. Trimming shortened V by 6 bases and J by 1 base, and 3 bases separated the two germline ends.

The V gene is TRBV7-2, the J gene TRBJ1-2; tentative D call: TRBD1 (6 bases). This CDR3 is 15 amino acids long. V was pared by 1 base and J by 4 bases, with 13 bases between. Germline CDR1 reads SGHTA; CDR2 reads FQGNSA. CDR3 nucleotide sequence: TGTGCCAGCAGCTTAGGCGGCAGGGGCGGCTATGGCTACACCTTC. Its protein is CASSLGGRGGYGYTF.

The V call is TRBV5-1, the J call TRBJ2-1; possibly TRBD2 for D (6 bases). The CDR3 runs 15 residues. The germline V gene encodes CDR1 SGHRS and CDR2 YFSETQ. Deletions cut 0 bases from V and 4 bases from J, with 11 bases between. The CDR3 here is CASSLGPGAYNEQFF. The CDR3, as DNA: TGCGCCAGCAGCTTGGGTCCGGGAGCTTACAATGAGCAGTTCTTC.

V is TRBV5-1 and J is TRBJ1-3; no reliable D call. Germline V gives CDR1 SGHRS, CDR2 YFSETQ. Deletions cut 0 bases from V and 2 bases from J, with 9 bases between. This CDR3 has 15 amino acids. The CDR3 nucleotides are TGCGCCAGCAGCTTGGTCCCTAGCACTGGAAACACCATATATTTT. Translating it yields CASSLVPSTGNTIYF.

This CDR3 is CASSLEKTYSYNEQFF. CDR3 coding DNA: TGCGCCAGCAGCTTGGAGAAGACCTACTCCTACAATGAGCAGTTCTTC. The genes are TRBV5-1 and TRBJ2-1; D remains unclear. The CDR3 loop spans 16 amino acids. The germline gives CDR1 SGHRS, CDR2 YFSETQ. V dropped 0 bases and J dropped 0 bases, with 10 bases sitting between them.